This T cell receptor (beta chain) was sequenced in a study of follicular helper T cells after annual influenza vaccination. Libraries were prepared by immunoSEQ multiplex PCR; TCRdb keeps only in-frame clonotypes and omits some of them. The data contain 9,000 to 13,000 clones, 81% of them seen just once; the ten biggest clones take up about 0.91%. Time point defined: 2014-2015 season, pre-vaccination. The receptor's source is an adult who received the influenza vaccine. This sample comprised CXCR5- memory CD4+ T cells sorted from blood, obtained on the day of influenza vaccination.

Written as DNA, the CDR3 is TGTGCCAGCAGCTTATTCCCCCGAGATACGCAGTATTTT. This gives the protein CASSLFPRDTQYF. V is TRBV7-2 and J is TRBJ2-3; D is undetermined. V lost 2 bases and J 5 bases, leaving 8 bases between the germline ends. There are 13 residues in the CDR3. The germline CDR1 and CDR2 sequences are SGHTA and FQGNSA.